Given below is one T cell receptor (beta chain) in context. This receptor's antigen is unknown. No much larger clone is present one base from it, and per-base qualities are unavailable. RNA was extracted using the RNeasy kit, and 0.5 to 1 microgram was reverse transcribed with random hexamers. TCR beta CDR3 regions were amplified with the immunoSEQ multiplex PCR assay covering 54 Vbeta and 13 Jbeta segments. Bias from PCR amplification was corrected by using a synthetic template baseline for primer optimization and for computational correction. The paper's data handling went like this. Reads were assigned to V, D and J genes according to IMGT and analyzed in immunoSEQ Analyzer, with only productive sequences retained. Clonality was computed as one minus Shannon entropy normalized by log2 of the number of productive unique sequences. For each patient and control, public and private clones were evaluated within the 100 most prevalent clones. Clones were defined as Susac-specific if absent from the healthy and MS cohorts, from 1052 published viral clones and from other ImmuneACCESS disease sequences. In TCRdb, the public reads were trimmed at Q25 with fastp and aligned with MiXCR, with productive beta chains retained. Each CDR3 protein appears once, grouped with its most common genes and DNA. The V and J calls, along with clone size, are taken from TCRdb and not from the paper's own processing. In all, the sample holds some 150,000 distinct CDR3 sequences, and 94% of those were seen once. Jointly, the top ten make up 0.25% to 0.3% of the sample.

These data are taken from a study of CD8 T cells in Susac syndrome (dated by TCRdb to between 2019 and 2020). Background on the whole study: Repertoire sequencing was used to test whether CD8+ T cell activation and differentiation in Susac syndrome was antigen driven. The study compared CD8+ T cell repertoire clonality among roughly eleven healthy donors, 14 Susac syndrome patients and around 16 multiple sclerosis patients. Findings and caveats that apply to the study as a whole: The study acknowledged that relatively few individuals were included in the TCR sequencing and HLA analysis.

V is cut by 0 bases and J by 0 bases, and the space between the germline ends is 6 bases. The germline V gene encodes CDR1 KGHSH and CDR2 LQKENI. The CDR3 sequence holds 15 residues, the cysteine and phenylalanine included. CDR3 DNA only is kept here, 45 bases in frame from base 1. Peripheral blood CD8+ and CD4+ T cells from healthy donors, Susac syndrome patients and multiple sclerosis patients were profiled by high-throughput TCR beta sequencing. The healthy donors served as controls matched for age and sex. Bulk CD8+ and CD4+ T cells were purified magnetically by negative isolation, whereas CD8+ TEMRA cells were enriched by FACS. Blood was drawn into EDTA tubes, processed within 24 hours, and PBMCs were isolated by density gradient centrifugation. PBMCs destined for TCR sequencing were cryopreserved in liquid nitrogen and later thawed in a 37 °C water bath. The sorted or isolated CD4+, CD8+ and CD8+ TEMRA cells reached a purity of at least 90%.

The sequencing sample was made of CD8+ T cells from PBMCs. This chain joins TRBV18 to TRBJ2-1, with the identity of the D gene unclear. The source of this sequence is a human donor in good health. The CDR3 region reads CASSPPGSSYNEQFF. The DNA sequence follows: TGTGCCAGCTCACCACCGGGTAGCTCCTACAATGAGCAGTTCTTC. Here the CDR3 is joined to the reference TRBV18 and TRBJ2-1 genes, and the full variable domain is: NAGVMQNPRHLVRRRGQEARLRCSPMKGHSHVYWYRQLPEEGLKFMVYLQKENIIDESGMPKERFSAEFPKEGPSILRIQQVVRGDSAAYFCASSPPGSSYNEQFFGPGTRLTVL.